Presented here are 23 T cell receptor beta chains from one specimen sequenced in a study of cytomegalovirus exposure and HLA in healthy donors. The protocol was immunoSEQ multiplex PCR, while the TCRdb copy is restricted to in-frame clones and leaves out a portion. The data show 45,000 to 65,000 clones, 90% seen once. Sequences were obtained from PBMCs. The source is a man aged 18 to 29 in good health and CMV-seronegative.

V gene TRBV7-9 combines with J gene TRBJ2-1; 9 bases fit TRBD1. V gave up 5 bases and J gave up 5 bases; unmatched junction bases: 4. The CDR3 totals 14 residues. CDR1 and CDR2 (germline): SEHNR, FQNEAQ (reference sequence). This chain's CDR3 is CASSHRTGDNEQFF. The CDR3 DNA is TGTGCCAGCAGCCACAGGACAGGGGACAATGAGCAGTTCTTC.

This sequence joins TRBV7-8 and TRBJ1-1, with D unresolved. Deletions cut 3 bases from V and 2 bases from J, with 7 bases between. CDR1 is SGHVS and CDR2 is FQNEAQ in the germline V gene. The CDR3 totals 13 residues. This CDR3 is CASSFVGNTEAFF. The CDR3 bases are TGTGCCAGCAGCTTTGTGGGCAACACTGAAGCTTTCTTT.

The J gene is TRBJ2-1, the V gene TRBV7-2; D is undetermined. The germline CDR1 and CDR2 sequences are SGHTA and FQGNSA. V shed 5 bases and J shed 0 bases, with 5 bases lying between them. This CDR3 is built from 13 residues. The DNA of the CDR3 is TGTGCCAGCAGCCCCGGCTCCTACAATGAGCAGTTCTTC. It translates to CASSPGSYNEQFF.

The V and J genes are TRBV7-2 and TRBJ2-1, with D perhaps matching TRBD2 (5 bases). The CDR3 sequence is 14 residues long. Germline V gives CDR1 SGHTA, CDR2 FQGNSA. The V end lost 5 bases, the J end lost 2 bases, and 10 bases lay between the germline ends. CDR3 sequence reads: CASSLEGTYNEQFF. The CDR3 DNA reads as TGTGCCAGCAGCCTCGAGGGAACCTACAATGAGCAGTTCTTC. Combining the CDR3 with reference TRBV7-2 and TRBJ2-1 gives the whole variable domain GAGVSQSPSNKVTEKGKDVELRCDPISGHTALYWYRQSLGQGLEFLIYFQGNSAPDKSGLPSDRFSAERTGGSVSTLTIQRTQQEDSAVYLCASSLEGTYNEQFFGPGTRLTVL.

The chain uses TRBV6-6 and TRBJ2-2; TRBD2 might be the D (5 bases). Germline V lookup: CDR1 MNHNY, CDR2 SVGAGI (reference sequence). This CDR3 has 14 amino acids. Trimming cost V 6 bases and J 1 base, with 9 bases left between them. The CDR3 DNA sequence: TGTGCCAGCAGGGACTCAGGGAACACCGGGGAGCTGTTTTTT. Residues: CASRDSGNTGELFF.

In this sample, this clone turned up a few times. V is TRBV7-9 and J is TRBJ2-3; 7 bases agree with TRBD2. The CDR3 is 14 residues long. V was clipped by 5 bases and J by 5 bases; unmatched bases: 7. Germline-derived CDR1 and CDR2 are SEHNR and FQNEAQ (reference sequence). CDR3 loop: CASSPRRGEDTQYF. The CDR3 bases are TGTGCCAGCAGCCCCCGACGGGGGGAAGATACGCAGTATTTT.

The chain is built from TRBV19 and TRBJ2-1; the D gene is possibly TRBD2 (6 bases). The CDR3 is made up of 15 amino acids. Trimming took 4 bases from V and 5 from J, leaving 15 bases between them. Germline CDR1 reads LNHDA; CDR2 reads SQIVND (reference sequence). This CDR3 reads CASSNRRGENNEQFF. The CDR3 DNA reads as TGTGCCAGTAGTAATCGGCGGGGAGAGAACAATGAGCAGTTCTTC.

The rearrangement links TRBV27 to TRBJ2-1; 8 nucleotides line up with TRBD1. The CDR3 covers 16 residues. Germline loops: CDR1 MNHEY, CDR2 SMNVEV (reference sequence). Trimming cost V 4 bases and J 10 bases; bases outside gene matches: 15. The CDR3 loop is CASSYGDPQGDREQFF. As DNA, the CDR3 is TGTGCCAGCAGTTACGGGGACCCCCAAGGGGACAGGGAGCAGTTCTTC.

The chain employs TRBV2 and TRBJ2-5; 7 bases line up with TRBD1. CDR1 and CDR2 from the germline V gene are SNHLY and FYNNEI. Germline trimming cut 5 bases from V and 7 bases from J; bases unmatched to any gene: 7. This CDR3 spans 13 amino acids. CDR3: CASSTGTEGTQYF. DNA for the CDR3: TGTGCCAGCAGTACCGGGACAGAAGGGACCCAGTACTTC.

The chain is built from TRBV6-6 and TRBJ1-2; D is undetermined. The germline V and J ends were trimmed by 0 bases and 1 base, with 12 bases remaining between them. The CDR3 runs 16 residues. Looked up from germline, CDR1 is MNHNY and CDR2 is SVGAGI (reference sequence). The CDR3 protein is CASSYSNELLNYGYTF. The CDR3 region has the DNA TGTGCCAGCAGTTACTCGAATGAGCTACTTAACTATGGCTACACCTTC.

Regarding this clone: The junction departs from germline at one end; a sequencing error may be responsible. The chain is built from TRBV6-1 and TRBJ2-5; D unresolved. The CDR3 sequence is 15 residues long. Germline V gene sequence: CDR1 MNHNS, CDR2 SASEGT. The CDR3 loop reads CASTEGSTKRETQYF. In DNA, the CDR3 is TGTGCCAGCACTGAAGGGTCCACTAAACGAGAGACCCAGTACTTC.

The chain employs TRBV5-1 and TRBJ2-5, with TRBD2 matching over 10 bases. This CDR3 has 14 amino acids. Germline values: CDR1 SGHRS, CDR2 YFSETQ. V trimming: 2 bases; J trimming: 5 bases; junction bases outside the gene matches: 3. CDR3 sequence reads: CASSFLAGVETQYF. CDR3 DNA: TGCGCCAGCAGCTTCCTAGCGGGAGTGGAGACCCAGTACTTC. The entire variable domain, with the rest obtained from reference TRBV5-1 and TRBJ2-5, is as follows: KAGVTQTPRYLIKTRGQQVTLSCSPISGHRSVSWYQQTPGQGLQFLFEYFSETQRNKGNFPGRFSGRQFSNSRSEMNVSTLELGDSALYLCASSFLAGVETQYFGPGTRLLVL.

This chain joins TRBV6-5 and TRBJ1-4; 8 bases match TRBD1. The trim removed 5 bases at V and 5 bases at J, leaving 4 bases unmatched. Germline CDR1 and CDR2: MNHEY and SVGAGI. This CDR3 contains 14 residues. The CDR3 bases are TGTGCCAGCAGTCACGACAGGGGAAATGAAAAACTGTTTTTT. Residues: CASSHDRGNEKLFF.

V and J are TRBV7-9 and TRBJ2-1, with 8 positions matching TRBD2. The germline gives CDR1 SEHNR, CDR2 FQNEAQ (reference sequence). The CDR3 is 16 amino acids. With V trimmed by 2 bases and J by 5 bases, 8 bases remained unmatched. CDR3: CASSLRSSGPHNEQFF. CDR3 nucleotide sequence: TGTGCCAGCAGCTTAAGGTCTAGCGGGCCTCACAATGAGCAGTTCTTC.

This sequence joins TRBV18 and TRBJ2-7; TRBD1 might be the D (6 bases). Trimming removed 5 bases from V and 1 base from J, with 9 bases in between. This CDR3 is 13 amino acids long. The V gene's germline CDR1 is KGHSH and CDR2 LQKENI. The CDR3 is CASSSGQSYEQYF. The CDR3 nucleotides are TGTGCCAGCTCATCCGGACAGTCCTACGAGCAGTACTTC.

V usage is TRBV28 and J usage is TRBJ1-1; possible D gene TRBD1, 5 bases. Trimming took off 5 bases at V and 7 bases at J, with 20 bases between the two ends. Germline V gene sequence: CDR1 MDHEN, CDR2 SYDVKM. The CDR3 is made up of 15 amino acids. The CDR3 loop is CASSPPNRQKYEAFF. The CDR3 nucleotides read TGTGCCAGCAGTCCTCCAAATAGACAGAAATATGAAGCTTTCTTT. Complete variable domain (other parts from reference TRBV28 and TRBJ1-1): DVKVTQSSRYLVKRTGEKVFLECVQDMDHENMFWYRQDPGLGLRLIYFSYDVKMKEKGDIPEGYSVSREKKERFSLILESASTNQTSMYLCASSPPNRQKYEAFFGQGTRLTVV.

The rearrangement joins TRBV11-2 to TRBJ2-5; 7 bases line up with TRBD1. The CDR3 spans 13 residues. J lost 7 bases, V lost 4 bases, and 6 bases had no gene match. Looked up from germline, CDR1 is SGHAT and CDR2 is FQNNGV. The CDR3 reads CASSSGQAGTQYF. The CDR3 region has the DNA TGTGCCAGCAGCTCAGGACAGGCGGGGACCCAGTACTTC.

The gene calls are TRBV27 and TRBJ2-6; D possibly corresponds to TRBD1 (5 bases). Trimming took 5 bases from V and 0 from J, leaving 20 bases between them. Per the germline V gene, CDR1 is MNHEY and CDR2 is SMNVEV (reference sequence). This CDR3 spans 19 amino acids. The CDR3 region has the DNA TGTGCCAGCAGTCAAATACCCCCTCCGACAGTCTCTGGGGCCAACGTCCTGACTTTC. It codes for CASSQIPPPTVSGANVLTF. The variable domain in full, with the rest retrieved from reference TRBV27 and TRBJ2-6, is EAQVTQNPRYLITVTGKKLTVTCSQNMNHEYMSWYRQDPGLGLRQIYYSMNVEVTDKGDVPEGYKVSRKEKRNFPLILESPSPNQTSLYFCASSQIPPPTVSGANVLTFGAGSRLTVL.

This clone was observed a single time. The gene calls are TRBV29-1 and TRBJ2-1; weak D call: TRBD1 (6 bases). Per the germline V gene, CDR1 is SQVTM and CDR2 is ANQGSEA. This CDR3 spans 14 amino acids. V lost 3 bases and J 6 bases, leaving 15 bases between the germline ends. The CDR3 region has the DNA TGCAGCGTTGAGAAGTATGGGACAACCAATGAGCAGTTCTTC. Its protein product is CSVEKYGTTNEQFF.

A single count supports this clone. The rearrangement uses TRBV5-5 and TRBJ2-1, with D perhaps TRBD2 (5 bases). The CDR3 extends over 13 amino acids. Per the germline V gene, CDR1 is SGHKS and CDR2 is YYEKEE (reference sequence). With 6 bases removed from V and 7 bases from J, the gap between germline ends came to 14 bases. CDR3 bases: TGTGCCAGCACCCCCTGGTCGGGGAATGAGCAGTTCTTC. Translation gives CASTPWSGNEQFF.

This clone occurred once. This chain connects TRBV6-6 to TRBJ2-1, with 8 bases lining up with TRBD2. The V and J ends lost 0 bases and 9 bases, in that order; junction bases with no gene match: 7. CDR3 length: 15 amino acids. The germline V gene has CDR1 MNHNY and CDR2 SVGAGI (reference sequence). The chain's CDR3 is CASSYSGQREFEQFF. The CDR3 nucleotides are TGTGCCAGCAGTTACTCGGGCCAGCGGGAGTTTGAGCAGTTCTTC.

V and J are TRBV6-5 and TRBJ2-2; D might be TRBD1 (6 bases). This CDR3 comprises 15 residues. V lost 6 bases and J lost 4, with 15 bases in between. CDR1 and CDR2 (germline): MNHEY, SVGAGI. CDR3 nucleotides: TGTGCCAGCAGAAACGCCGGGACACCCACCGGGGAGCTGTTTTTT. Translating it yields CASRNAGTPTGELFF.

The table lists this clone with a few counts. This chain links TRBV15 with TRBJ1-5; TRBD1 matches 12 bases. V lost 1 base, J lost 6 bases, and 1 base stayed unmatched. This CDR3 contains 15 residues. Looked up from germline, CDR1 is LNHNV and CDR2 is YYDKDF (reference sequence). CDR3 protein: CATSRGDRGLQPQHF. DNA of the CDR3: TGTGCCACCAGCAGAGGGGACAGGGGGCTTCAGCCCCAGCATTTT.